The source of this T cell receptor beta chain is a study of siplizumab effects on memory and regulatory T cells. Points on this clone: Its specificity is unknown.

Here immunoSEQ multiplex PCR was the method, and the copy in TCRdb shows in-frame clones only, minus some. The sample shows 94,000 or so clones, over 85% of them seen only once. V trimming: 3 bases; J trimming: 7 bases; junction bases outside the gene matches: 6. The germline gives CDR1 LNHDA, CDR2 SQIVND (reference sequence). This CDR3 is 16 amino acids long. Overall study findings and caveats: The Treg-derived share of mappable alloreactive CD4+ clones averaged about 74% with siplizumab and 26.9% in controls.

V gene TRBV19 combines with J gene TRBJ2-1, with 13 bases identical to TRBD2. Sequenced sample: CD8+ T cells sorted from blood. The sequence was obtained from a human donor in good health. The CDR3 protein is CASSIGTSGEGNEQFF. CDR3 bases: TGTGCCAGTAGTATCGGGACTAGCGGGGAGGGGAATGAGCAGTTCTTC. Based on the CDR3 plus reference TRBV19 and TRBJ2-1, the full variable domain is DGGITQSPKYLFRKEGQNVTLSCEQNLNHDAMYWYRQDPGQGLRLIYYSQIVNDFQKGDIAEGYSVSREKKESFPLTVTSAQKNPTAFYLCASSIGTSGEGNEQFFGPGTRLTVL.